Listed here is a single TCR beta chain. Original methodology: Amplified reference gene primers provided the basis for estimating nucleated cell counts. Clones were sequenced by immunoSEQ multiplex PCR, and TCRdb holds only the in-frame ones, with some missing. The D gene and trimming were derived from the DNA, and the V and J assignments and clone size from that table. This table holds fewer than 90,000 clones, more than 80% found once. The data were taken from a study of blood T cell repertoires in COVID-19. About the research overall: Sites in the United States, Italy and Spain provided acute and convalescent COVID-19 samples. T cells, B-cell-depleted T cells, or PBMCs provided the cDNA or gDNA that served as material.

Germline V CDR1 and CDR2: MDHEN, SYDVKM. The CDR3 is 16 amino acids. Trimming removed 2 bases from V and 1 base from J; junction bases left unmatched: 7. Sequencing was performed on peripheral blood. This sequence originates from a man aged 25 to 40 with acute or convalescent COVID-19. The chain joins TRBV28 to TRBJ1-1; 7 bases fit TRBD1. In DNA, the CDR3 is TGTGCCAGCAGTTTAATTAGACAGGGACCGAACACTGAAGCTTTCTTT. This sequence encodes CASSLIRQGPNTEAFF.